This T cell receptor beta chain was profiled in a study of blood T cell repertoires in COVID-19. For the study at large: Sources were T cells, B-cell-depleted T cells, or PBMCs; the material itself was cDNA or gDNA.

Only one count was recorded for this clone. In the original analysis: Reference gene primer amplification gave nucleated cell count estimates. The assay was immunoSEQ multiplex PCR, and TCRdb's table has in-frame clones only and misses some. V, J and clone size are those of that table, while D and trimming were read from the DNA. Altogether more than 150,000 clones are present, about 86% being singletons, with the ten largest covering 13% to 15%. This receptor was obtained from a young man with active or convalescent COVID-19. Sequenced sample: peripheral blood.

CDR3 DNA: TGTGCCAGCAGTGTGCGGGGGGACGGGGAGCTGTTTTTT. This gives the protein CASSVRGDGELFF. The chain links TRBV2 to TRBJ2-2, with 8 bases fitting TRBD2. The trim removed 4 bases at V and 7 bases at J, leaving 2 bases unmatched. There are 13 residues in the CDR3. Germline V gene lookup returns CDR1 SNHLY and CDR2 FYNNEI. Drawing the rest from reference TRBV2 and TRBJ2-2, the complete variable domain is EPEVTQTPSHQVTQMGQEVILRCVPISNHLYFYWYRQILGQKVEFLVSFYNNEISEKSEIFDDQFSVERPDGSNFTLKIRSTKLEDSAMYFCASSVRGDGELFFGEGSRLTVL.